Following are 7 T cell receptor beta chains from one sample sequenced in a study of blood T cell repertoires in COVID-19. Produced via immunoSEQ multiplex PCR; TCRdb's table is partial and in-frame only. In the table there are 110,000 to 150,000 clones, around nine tenths of which are singletons. Sequencing input: peripheral blood. The receptors come from a human donor in a cohort sampled during active COVID-19.

The V and J genes are TRBV3-1 (or the pseudogene TRBV3-2) and TRBJ2-3, with 11 bases fitting TRBD1. CDR1 is LGHDT and CDR2 is YNNKEL in the germline V gene (reference sequence). The CDR3 totals 14 residues. The ends lost 9 bases at V and 5 bases at J; junction bases unmatched: 7. The CDR3: CASQDRGRGDTQYF. CDR3 nucleotides: TGTGCCAGTCAGGACAGGGGGCGAGGAGATACGCAGTATTTT.

The chain uses TRBV28 and TRBJ1-2, with TRBD1 identical over 8 bases. This CDR3 has 15 residues. From germline, CDR1 is MDHEN and CDR2 SYDVKM. V shed 2 bases and J 7 bases; nucleotides not matched to a gene: 9. The CDR3 DNA reads TGTGCCAGCAGTTTAAGCCGGCAGGGGGCCGGTGGCTACACCTTC. Translated, it gives CASSLSRQGAGGYTF.

This clone was observed a few times. The V and J genes are TRBV10-2 and TRBJ2-7, with 7 bases matching TRBD2. The germline V gene has CDR1 WSHSY and CDR2 SAAADI. The V segment lost 4 bases and the J segment 7 bases; nucleotides outside the gene matches: 4. This CDR3 comprises 12 residues. CDR3 residues: CASSVLASEQYF. The CDR3 nucleotides are TGCGCCAGCAGTGTACTAGCGTCTGAGCAGTACTTC.

This sequence joins TRBV6-5 and TRBJ1-6, with D maybe TRBD1 (6 bases). Germline V gene lookup returns CDR1 MNHEY and CDR2 SVGAGI. V was shortened by 9 bases and J by 9 bases, with 9 bases between the two germline ends. This CDR3 is 11 amino acids long. The CDR3 is CASTGSSPLHF. In nucleotides, the CDR3 is TGTGCCAGTACAGGGAGTTCACCCCTCCACTTT.

V is TRBV7-2 and J is TRBJ2-5; no firm D call. Germline loops: CDR1 SGHTA, CDR2 FQGNSA. The CDR3 spans 15 residues. V lost 1 base and J 1 base, leaving 10 bases between the germline ends. DNA for the CDR3: TGTGCCAGCAGCTTAGATTCGCGGTTCCAAGAGACCCAGTACTTC. It yields the protein CASSLDSRFQETQYF.

The V call is TRBV19, the J call TRBJ2-1; 9 bases fit TRBD2. V lost 3 bases, J lost 3 bases, and 6 bases stayed unmatched. CDR3 length: 16 residues. Germline V gene data show CDR1 as LNHDA and CDR2 as SQIVND (reference sequence). DNA of the CDR3: TGTGCCAGTAGTATCTCGAGCGGGGGGTTCTACAATGAGCAGTTCTTC. Protein: CASSISSGGFYNEQFF.

The V call is TRBV4-1, the J call TRBJ2-5; maybe TRBD2 (5 bases). CDR1 is MGHRA and CDR2 is YSYEKL in the germline V gene. Trimming pared 0 bases from V and 3 bases from J, leaving 8 bases between. This CDR3 is built from 14 residues. The CDR3 loop is CASSQEWREETQYF. CDR3 DNA: TGCGCCAGCAGCCAAGAATGGCGGGAAGAGACCCAGTACTTC.